The 2 T cell receptor beta chains given below trace back to one sample, sequenced in a study of blood T cell repertoires in COVID-19. Produced via immunoSEQ multiplex PCR; TCRdb's table is partial and in-frame only. The repertoire holds roughly 130,000 clones, 84% seen once, with roughly 3.9% in the top ten. What was sequenced was PBMCs or T cells enriched from blood (not recorded which). These receptors came from a woman aged 30 to 39 who had recovered from COVID-19.

The chain employs TRBV9 and TRBJ1-6; no definite D call. In germline, CDR1 is SGDLS, CDR2 YYNGEE. The CDR3 has 14 amino acids. Trimming stripped 7 bases from V and 6 bases from J, with 14 bases between. The CDR3 here is CASARLSRNSPLHF. Here the CDR3 DNA reads TGTGCCAGCGCTAGACTCAGTCGTAATTCACCCCTCCACTTT.

A remark on this clone: Other DNA sequences within the sample encode an identical CDR3. The chain carries TRBV4-3 and TRBJ2-7; 10 bases line up with TRBD2. The V gene's germline CDR1 is LGHNA and CDR2 YSLEER. The CDR3 consists of 16 residues. Trimming at V came to 0 bases and at J to 0 bases, leaving 2 bases not matched to a gene. CDR3 bases: TGCGCCAGCAGCCAAGAACCTAGCGGGAGCTCCTACGAGCAGTACTTC. Translation: CASSQEPSGSSYEQYF.